Listed here are 3 T cell receptor beta chains from one sample, sequenced in a study of blood T cell repertoires in COVID-19. Clones were sequenced by immunoSEQ multiplex PCR, and TCRdb holds only the in-frame ones, with some missing. This sample has roughly 80,000 clones, with roughly 82% found just once. The sequenced material came from peripheral blood. The receptors were sampled from a man at least 80 years old with acute or convalescent COVID-19.

The chain has TRBV29-1 and TRBJ2-1; TRBD2 matches 8 bases. CDR1 SQVTM and CDR2 ANQGSEA come from the germline V gene. CDR3 length: 16 amino acids. Losses at the gene ends were 6 bases for V and 0 bases for J; bases not matched to a gene: 10. CDR3 protein: CSVTTSAVSSYNEQFF. In DNA, the CDR3 is TGCAGCGTGACGACTAGCGCTGTGAGCTCCTACAATGAGCAGTTCTTC.

The chain joins TRBV7-3 to TRBJ1-5, with D tentatively TRBD1 (6 bases). Germline CDR1 and CDR2: SGHTA and FQGTGA. The CDR3 is 16 residues long. V dropped 3 bases and J dropped 2 bases, with 14 bases sitting between them. CDR3 DNA sequence: TGTGCCAGCAGCTTCGAACAGGGAGAGGGCAATCAGCCCCAGCATTTT. It specifies CASSFEQGEGNQPQHF.

The gene calls are TRBV10-3 and TRBJ1-1; the D gene is possibly TRBD1 (5 bases). From germline, CDR1 is ENHRY and CDR2 SYGVKD. V was shortened by 4 bases and J by 3 bases, with 12 bases between the two germline ends. The CDR3 loop spans 14 amino acids. For the CDR3, the DNA is TGTGCCATCAGTGGACAGCCGGTTTACACTGAAGCTTTCTTT. This translates into CAISGQPVYTEAFF.